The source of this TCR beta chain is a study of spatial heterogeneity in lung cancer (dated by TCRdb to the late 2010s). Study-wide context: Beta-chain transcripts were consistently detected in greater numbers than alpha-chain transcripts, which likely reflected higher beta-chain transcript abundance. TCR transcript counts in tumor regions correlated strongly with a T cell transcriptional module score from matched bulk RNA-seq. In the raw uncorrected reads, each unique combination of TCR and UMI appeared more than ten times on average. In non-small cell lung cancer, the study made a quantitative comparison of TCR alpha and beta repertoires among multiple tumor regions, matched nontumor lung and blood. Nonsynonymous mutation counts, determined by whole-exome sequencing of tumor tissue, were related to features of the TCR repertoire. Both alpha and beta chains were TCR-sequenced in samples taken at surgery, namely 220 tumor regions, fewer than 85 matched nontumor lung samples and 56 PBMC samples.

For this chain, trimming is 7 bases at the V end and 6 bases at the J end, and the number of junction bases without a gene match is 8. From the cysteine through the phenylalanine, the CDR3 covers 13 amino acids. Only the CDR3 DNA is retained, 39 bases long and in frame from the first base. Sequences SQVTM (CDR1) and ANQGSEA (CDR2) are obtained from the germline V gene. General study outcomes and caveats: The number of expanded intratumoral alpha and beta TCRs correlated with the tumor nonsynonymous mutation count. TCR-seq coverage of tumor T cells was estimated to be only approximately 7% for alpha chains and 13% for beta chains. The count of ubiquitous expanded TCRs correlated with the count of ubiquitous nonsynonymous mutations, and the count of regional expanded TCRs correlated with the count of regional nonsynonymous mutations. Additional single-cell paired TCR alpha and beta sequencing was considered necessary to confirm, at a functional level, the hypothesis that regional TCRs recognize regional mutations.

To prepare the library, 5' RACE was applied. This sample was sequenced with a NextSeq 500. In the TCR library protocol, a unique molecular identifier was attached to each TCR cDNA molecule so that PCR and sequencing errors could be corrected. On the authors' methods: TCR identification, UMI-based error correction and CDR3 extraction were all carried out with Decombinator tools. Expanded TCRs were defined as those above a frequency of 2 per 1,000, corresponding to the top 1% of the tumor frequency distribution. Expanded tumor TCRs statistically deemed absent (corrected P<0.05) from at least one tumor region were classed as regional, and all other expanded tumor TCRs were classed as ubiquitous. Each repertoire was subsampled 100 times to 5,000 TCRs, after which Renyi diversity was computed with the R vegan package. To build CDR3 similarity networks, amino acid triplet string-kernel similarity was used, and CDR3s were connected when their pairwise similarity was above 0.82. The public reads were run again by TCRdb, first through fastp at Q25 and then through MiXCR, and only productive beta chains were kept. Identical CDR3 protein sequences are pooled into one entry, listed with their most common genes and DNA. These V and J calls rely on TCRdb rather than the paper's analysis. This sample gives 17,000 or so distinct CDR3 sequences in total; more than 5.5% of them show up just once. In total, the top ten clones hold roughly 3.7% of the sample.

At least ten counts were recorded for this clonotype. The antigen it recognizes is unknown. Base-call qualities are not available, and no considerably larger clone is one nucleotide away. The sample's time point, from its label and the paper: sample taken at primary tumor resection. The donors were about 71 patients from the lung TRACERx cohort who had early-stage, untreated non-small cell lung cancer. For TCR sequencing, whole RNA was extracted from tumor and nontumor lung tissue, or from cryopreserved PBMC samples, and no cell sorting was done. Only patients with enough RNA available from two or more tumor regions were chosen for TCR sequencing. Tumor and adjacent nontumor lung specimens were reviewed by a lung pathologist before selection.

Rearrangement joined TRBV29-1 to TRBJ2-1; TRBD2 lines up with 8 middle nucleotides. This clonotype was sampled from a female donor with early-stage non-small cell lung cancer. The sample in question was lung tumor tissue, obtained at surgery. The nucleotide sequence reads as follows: TGCAGCGGAAGCTCGGGACTAGTCAATGAGCAGTTCTTC. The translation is CSGSSGLVNEQFF.